These 20 T cell receptor beta chains came from one sample sequenced in a study of cytomegalovirus exposure and HLA in healthy donors. The primer mix had 60 Vbeta and 13 Jbeta primers. TCRdb's copy holds only in-frame clones and misses some; the assay was immunoSEQ multiplex PCR. Here the sample spans fewer than 150,000 clones, 70% to 80% being singletons. Sample: PBMCs. These receptors all come from a man aged 45 to 65 in good health and CMV-seronegative.

This rearrangement joins TRBV6-6 to TRBJ2-5; possible D gene TRBD1, 5 bases. The CDR3 contains 15 residues. Between the trimmed V and J ends, which lost 0 bases and 2 bases, there was a span of 10 bases. Germline CDR1 reads MNHNY; CDR2 reads SVGAGI (reference sequence). Written as DNA, the CDR3 is TGTGCCAGCAGTTACTCGAGACAGCTTCAAGAGACCCAGTACTTC. Its protein is CASSYSRQLQETQYF.

This chain uses TRBV13 with TRBJ2-3; 14 bases match TRBD2. There are 20 residues in the CDR3. Germline values: CDR1 PRHDT, CDR2 FYEKMQ (reference sequence). With 5 bases clipped from V and 2 bases from J, the junction kept 15 bases outside the gene matches. CDR3 bases: TGTGCCAGCAGCGGAGGGACTAGCGGGGGCAACCCACAAATCACAGATACGCAGTATTTT. Translation gives CASSGGTSGGNPQITDTQYF. The entire variable domain, with the rest obtained from reference TRBV13 and TRBJ2-3, is as follows: AAGVIQSPRHLIKEKRETATLKCYPIPRHDTVYWYQQGPGQDPQFLISFYEKMQSDKGSIPDRFSAQQFSDYHSELNMSSLELGDSALYFCASSGGTSGGNPQITDTQYFGPGTRLTVL.

V and J are TRBV5-1 and TRBJ2-5, with D possibly being TRBD1 (5 bases). The CDR3 extends over 14 amino acids. Germline lookup yields CDR1 SGHRS and CDR2 YFSETQ. V lost 7 bases and J 4 bases, leaving 17 bases between the germline ends. The DNA for the CDR3 is TGCGCCAGCCGATCCGGGCCAGGGTTAGAGACCCAGTACTTC. The encoded protein is CASRSGPGLETQYF. Based on the CDR3 plus reference TRBV5-1 and TRBJ2-5, the full variable domain is KAGVTQTPRYLIKTRGQQVTLSCSPISGHRSVSWYQQTPGQGLQFLFEYFSETQRNKGNFPGRFSGRQFSNSRSEMNVSTLELGDSALYLCASRSGPGLETQYFGPGTRLLVL.

The chain uses TRBV5-6 and TRBJ2-1; D ambiguous. The CDR3 extends over 12 amino acids. The germline V gene has CDR1 SGHDT and CDR2 YYEEEE. Trimming took 4 bases from V and 8 from J, leaving 10 bases between them. CDR3 in amino acids: CASSPVGDEQFF. CDR3 bases: TGTGCCAGCAGCCCAGTTGGAGATGAGCAGTTCTTC.

Comment on this clone: Sequence at one end of the junction differs from germline and may be a read error. The chain employs TRBV7-2 and TRBJ1-5, with D maybe TRBD1 (5 bases). This CDR3 spans 18 amino acids. Germline-derived CDR1 and CDR2 are SGHTA and FQGNSA. Here the CDR3 DNA reads TGTGCCAGCAGCTTAGGGAGACAGACTGTAACCTTCAATCAGCCCCAGAATTTT. Its translation is CASSLGRQTVTFNQPQNF.

The chain has TRBV7-2 and TRBJ2-7; the D is unclear. This CDR3 contains 15 residues. Germline V gene sequence: CDR1 SGHTA, CDR2 FQGNSA. Trimming stripped 3 bases from V and 5 bases from J, with 17 bases between. The CDR3 is CASSFFVQYNHEQYF. CDR3 nucleotides: TGTGCCAGCAGCTTTTTTGTCCAATACAACCACGAGCAGTACTTC.

Written as DNA, the CDR3 is TGTGCCAGCAGCGTAGATGTAGGAGGCCAGCCCCAGCATTTT. As protein: CASSVDVGGQPQHF. The chain combines TRBV9 with TRBJ1-5; D is unresolved. Germline V gene sequence: CDR1 SGDLS, CDR2 YYNGEE. Trimming pared 0 bases from V and 7 bases from J, leaving 11 bases between. CDR3 length equals 14 residues.

The chain couples TRBV7-8 to TRBJ2-7; a weak D match, TRBD2 (7 bases). Germline assignment: CDR1 SGHVS and CDR2 FQNEAQ. Trimming took 5 bases from V and 2 from J, leaving 16 bases between them. This CDR3 has 15 residues. The CDR3 nucleotides are TGTGCCAGCAGCGCAGGGGCGGGAGAAACCTACGAGCAGTACTTC. Encoded protein: CASSAGAGETYEQYF.

V gene TRBV29-1 combines with J gene TRBJ2-7, with 8 bases that match TRBD1. The junction had 5 bases not matched to a gene; V was cut back by 1 base and J by 3 bases. Germline V gives CDR1 SQVTM, CDR2 ANQGSEA. The CDR3 runs 14 residues. The CDR3 DNA is TGCAGCGTTGAAGGCGGGACAGGACTCTACGAGCAGTACTTC. It is translated as CSVEGGTGLYEQYF.

The rearrangement joins TRBV2 to TRBJ2-7, with 7 bases that match TRBD2. Germline V CDR1 and CDR2: SNHLY, FYNNEI. V lost 4 bases and J lost 2; bases outside the gene matches: 5. CDR3 length equals 14 residues. The CDR3 sequence: CASSVSLAAYEQYF. The DNA for the CDR3 is TGTGCCAGCAGTGTATCGCTAGCGGCCTACGAGCAGTACTTC.

The chain recombines TRBV6-4 with TRBJ2-3; unclear D gene. Germline assignment: CDR1 MRHNA and CDR2 SNTAGT. V shed 0 bases and J shed 6 bases, with 7 bases lying between them. CDR3 length: 13 amino acids. CDR3: CASSDSVFDTQYF. CDR3 nucleotides: TGTGCCAGCAGTGACTCCGTTTTTGATACGCAGTATTTT.

The chain uses TRBV5-4 and TRBJ2-7; 8 bases are shared with TRBD1. J lost 5 bases, V lost 4 bases, and 5 bases had no gene match. The germline CDR1 and CDR2 sequences are SGHNT and YYREEE (reference sequence). The CDR3 sequence is 13 residues long. The CDR3 is CASSPMTGDEQYF. CDR3 nucleotide sequence: TGTGCCAGCAGCCCGATGACAGGGGACGAGCAGTACTTC.

The gene calls are TRBV7-9 and TRBJ1-2; D gene unclear. In germline, CDR1 is SEHNR, CDR2 FQNEAQ (reference sequence). V lost 5 bases and J 10 bases, leaving 14 bases between the germline ends. The CDR3 contains 12 residues. In DNA, the CDR3 is TGTGCCAGCAGCCAGCCCGGGTCGGACTACACCTTC. This sequence encodes CASSQPGSDYTF.

V gene TRBV6-6 combines with J gene TRBJ2-1, with TRBD2 matching 12 bases. With 6 bases clipped from V and 8 bases from J, the junction kept 11 bases outside the gene matches. The CDR3 sequence is 16 residues long. Per the germline V gene, CDR1 is MNHNY and CDR2 is SVGAGI (reference sequence). CDR3 protein: CASRRTSGRQGDEQFF. The CDR3 DNA follows: TGTGCCAGCAGACGAACTAGCGGGAGGCAGGGGGATGAGCAGTTCTTC.

The chain uses TRBV14 and TRBJ2-5; 7 nucleotides agree with TRBD2. V was pared by 3 bases and J by 0 bases, with 7 bases of the junction left unmatched. CDR3 length: 16 amino acids. The germline CDR1 and CDR2 sequences are SGHDN and FVKESK. The CDR3 region has the DNA TGTGCCAGCAGCCACCGACTAGCCGGAAACCAAGAGACCCAGTACTTC. Protein: CASSHRLAGNQETQYF.

The chain couples TRBV9 to TRBJ2-1; 8 bases align to TRBD2. The V and J ends lost 0 bases and 15 bases, in that order; junction bases with no gene match: 8. Germline CDR1 is SGDLS and CDR2 is YYNGEE. The CDR3 covers 13 residues. CDR3 sequence reads: CASSVEGREVPFF. The CDR3 DNA follows: TGTGCCAGCAGCGTAGAAGGGCGGGAGGTTCCGTTCTTC.

The V call is TRBV5-4, the J call TRBJ2-3; D may be TRBD1 (5 bases). This CDR3 is built from 14 residues. Germline CDR1 SGHNT, CDR2 YYREEE (reference sequence). The V gene lost 2 bases and the J gene lost 2 bases, with 9 bases spanning the gap. The CDR3 protein is CASSLRQNTDTQYF. DNA of the CDR3: TGTGCCAGCAGCTTAAGACAGAACACAGATACGCAGTATTTT.

J is TRBJ2-7 and V is TRBV27; 11 bases fit TRBD2. Germline V gene data show CDR1 as MNHEY and CDR2 as SMNVEV (reference sequence). This CDR3 region has 15 residues. With 6 bases clipped from V and 2 bases from J, the junction kept 6 bases outside the gene matches. CDR3 DNA: TGTGCCAGCAGCCTCGGGACTAGCGGTACCTACGAGCAGTACTTC. Protein sequence: CASSLGTSGTYEQYF.

The V call is TRBV11-3, the J call TRBJ2-2, with D unclear. The CDR3 length is 14 residues. V lost 5 bases, J lost 1 base, and 8 bases lay in between. Per germline, CDR1 SGHNT and CDR2 YENEEA. CDR3 sequence: CASSRRQNTGELFF. CDR3 coding DNA: TGTGCCAGCAGCCGACGACAGAACACCGGGGAGCTGTTTTTT.

The CDR3 reads CASRTGHSTGELFF. The CDR3 nucleotides read TGCGCCAGCAGAACGGGACATAGTACCGGGGAGCTGTTTTTT. This chain links TRBV5-1 with TRBJ2-2, with a tentative D call TRBD1 (6 bases). The CDR3 is 14 residues long. V was shortened by 5 bases and J by 5 bases, with 13 bases between the two germline ends. Germline V gives CDR1 SGHRS, CDR2 YFSETQ.